This entry describes one TCR beta chain. Its antigen remains unidentified. The sample originates from a study of graft-versus-host responses after intestinal transplantation. Study-level findings and limits: GvH clones turned up in recipient marrow; some had shown up first in ileum or blood.

Sequenced by immunoSEQ multiplex PCR; TCRdb stores in-frame clones only, minus some. Of over 70,000 clones listed, just under 95% were seen once; the top ten hold around 0.56%. Germline CDR1 SGHAT, CDR2 FQNNGV. The CDR3 is 15 residues long. V shed 4 bases and J 0 bases; nucleotides not matched to a gene: 5. The sample in question was unstimulated CD8+ T cells sorted from spleen or lymph node cells, obtained before intestinal transplant. The receptor comes from a human donor who received an intestinal transplant. The chain carries TRBV11-2 and TRBJ2-7, with 8 bases matching TRBD2. The CDR3 nucleotides read TGTGCCAGCAGCTCGACTAGCGCTATCTCCTACGAGCAGTACTTC. Translating gives CASSSTSAISYEQYF.